Following are 22 T cell receptor beta chains from one sample sequenced in a study of response to subunit inactivated influenza vaccine. TCRdb recomputed calls from the RT-PCR reads with MiXCR, one row per CDR3 protein. The data hold some 570,000 distinct CDR3 sequences, with around 11% observed a single time. Separately, the same data were catalogued under a study of T cells expressing NK-cell markers. That report adds: Generation of TCR beta cDNA was performed by 5'RACE template switching incorporating UMIs.

This specimen was PBMCs from blood, taken on the day of vaccination. Receptors originate from a man aged 50-60 years who received an inactivated influenza vaccine.

V gene TRBV11-2 combines with J gene TRBJ2-5; D remains unclear. Trimming removed 6 bases at V and 5 bases at J, with 19 bases between. Germline V lookup: CDR1 SGHAT, CDR2 FQNNGV. The CDR3 sequence is 15 residues long. The CDR3 is CASSQGTVTGETQYF. The CDR3 coding sequence is TGTGCCAGCAGTCAAGGCACGGTTACTGGGGAGACCCAGTACTTC.

This clonotype showed up just a few times. The CDR3 loop is CSVEVVTDQETQYF. CDR3 in DNA: TGCAGCGTTGAAGTTGTGACTGACCAAGAGACCCAGTACTTC. The chain joins TRBV29-1 to TRBJ2-5; D is undetermined. The CDR3 is 14 amino acids. V lost 1 base and J 0 bases, leaving 9 bases between the germline ends. Germline-derived CDR1 and CDR2 are SQVTM and ANQGSEA. The full variable domain, with the rest looked up from reference TRBV29-1 and TRBJ2-5, is SAVISQKPSRDICQRGTSLTIQCQVDSQVTMMFWYRQQPGQSLTLIATANQGSEATYESGFVIDKFPISRPNLTFSTLTVSNMSPEDSSIYLCSVEVVTDQETQYFGPGTRLLVL.

This clonotype has more than one count but fewer than ten. This chain links TRBV27 with TRBJ2-5, with 11 bases identical to TRBD2. J gave up 5 bases and V 2 bases, and 13 bases lay outside the gene matches. CDR3 length equals 18 residues. From germline, CDR1 is MNHEY and CDR2 SMNVEV (reference sequence). In DNA form, the CDR3 reads TGTGCCAGCAGTTTAAGAGGGGGACTAGCGGCCCTCCGGGAGACCCAGTACTTC. It is translated as CASSLRGGLAALRETQYF.

V usage is TRBV20-1 and J usage is TRBJ2-1; 10 bases line up with TRBD1. V shed 5 bases, J shed 2 bases, and the junction held 6 bases outside the gene matches. The length of the CDR3 is 15 residues. The germline V gene has CDR1 DFQATT and CDR2 SNEGSKA (reference sequence). The CDR3 DNA reads as TGCAGTGCTCGTCCCGGGACAGGGGCCTACAATGAGCAGTTCTTC. It specifies CSARPGTGAYNEQFF.

This clonotype was counted many times. The chain joins TRBV3-1 to TRBJ2-5; TRBD2 aligns across 10 bases. V was clipped by 0 bases and J by 2 bases; unmatched bases: 6. CDR1 and CDR2 from the germline V gene are LGHDT and YNNKEL (reference sequence). The CDR3 runs to 17 residues. CDR3 sequence: CASSQDRLLAGQETQYF. In DNA, the CDR3 is TGTGCCAGCAGCCAAGATCGTTTACTAGCGGGACAAGAGACCCAGTACTTC.

This clonotype was picked up many times. The CDR3 nucleotides are TGCGCCAGCAGCTTGAGGTACCCGGGGAGGTATCAAGAGACCCAGTACTTC. Translating it yields CASSLRYPGRYQETQYF. This chain uses TRBV5-1 with TRBJ2-5; possible D gene TRBD2, 6 bases. This CDR3 is 17 amino acids long. V was shortened by 1 base and J by 2 bases, with 18 bases between the two germline ends. Germline lookup yields CDR1 SGHRS and CDR2 YFSETQ.

This rearrangement joins TRBV27 to TRBJ1-2; 7 bases fit TRBD1. The CDR3 is 14 residues long. Germline CDR1 and CDR2: MNHEY and SMNVEV (reference sequence). Trimming took 9 bases from V and 4 from J; bases not matched to a gene: 11. CDR3 in DNA: TGTGCCAGTCGCCCGACAGGGAGTCGCTATGGCTACACCTTC. As protein: CASRPTGSRYGYTF.

This clonotype occurred a few times. J is TRBJ1-4 and V is TRBV5-1, with D unresolved. CDR1 is SGHRS, CDR2 YFSETQ, per germline. The CDR3 loop spans 14 amino acids. Trimming removed 4 bases from V and 4 bases from J, with 11 bases in between. CDR3 amino acids: CASSPSGDNEKLFF. CDR3 nucleotides: TGCGCCAGCAGCCCGTCCGGGGATAATGAAAAACTGTTTTTT.

This clonotype came up a few times. The chain uses TRBV4-3 and TRBJ2-1, with a possible D match to TRBD2 (5 bases). Trimming pared 0 bases from V and 11 bases from J, leaving 14 bases between. Per the germline V gene, CDR1 is LGHNA and CDR2 is YSLEER. The CDR3 is made up of 14 amino acids. The CDR3 is CASSQEKEVNKQFF. The CDR3, as DNA: TGCGCCAGCAGCCAAGAGAAGGAGGTGAACAAGCAGTTCTTC.

This clonotype was detected many times. The rearrangement uses TRBV4-2 and TRBJ2-7; D unresolved. Germline CDR1 LGHNA, CDR2 YNFKEQ. The CDR3 has 14 amino acids. V was clipped by 0 bases and J by 2 bases, with 8 bases between them. CDR3 sequence: CASSQDGHTYEQYF. For the CDR3, the DNA is TGTGCCAGCAGCCAAGACGGTCATACCTACGAGCAGTACTTC.

This clonotype occurred a few times. V usage is TRBV20-1 and J usage is TRBJ2-5; D possibly corresponds to TRBD1 (5 bases). Germline V lookup: CDR1 DFQATT, CDR2 SNEGSKA (reference sequence). Trimming shortened V by 4 bases and J by 3 bases, and 15 bases separated the two germline ends. The CDR3 is made up of 14 amino acids. CDR3 bases: TGCAGTGCTATATGGCCAGGGATAAAAGAGACCCAGTACTTC. Translation: CSAIWPGIKETQYF.

In its sample, this clonotype was seen a few times. The rearrangement links TRBV9 to TRBJ2-7; 8 bases map to TRBD1. Germline V lookup: CDR1 SGDLS, CDR2 YYNGEE. The CDR3 has 15 amino acids. With V trimmed by 0 bases and J by 6 bases, 8 bases remained unmatched. CDR3 nucleotides: TGTGCCAGCAGCGTAGTCACAGGGGGTATGGGCGAGCAGTACTTC. It translates to CASSVVTGGMGEQYF.

This chain links TRBV5-1 with TRBJ2-3; D gene ambiguous. Trimming removed 4 bases from V and 0 bases from J, with 15 bases in between. This CDR3 comprises 16 residues. Per germline, CDR1 SGHRS and CDR2 YFSETQ. This chain's CDR3 is CASSVSGRISTDTQYF. The CDR3, as DNA: TGCGCCAGCAGCGTCTCCGGACGGATTAGCACAGATACGCAGTATTTT.

The sample holds a few counts of this clonotype. J is TRBJ2-1 and V is TRBV6-5, with D unclear. Trimming took 5 bases from V and 7 from J, leaving 9 bases between them. This CDR3 comprises 12 residues. The germline gives CDR1 MNHEY, CDR2 SVGAGI. The DNA of the CDR3 is TGTGCCAGCAGTCACCACGGGAATGAGCAGTTCTTC. Translated, it gives CASSHHGNEQFF.

The chain is built from TRBV10-3 and TRBJ1-1; TRBD1 aligns across 9 bases. Germline CDR1 ENHRY, CDR2 SYGVKD. After removal of 8 bases from V and 1 base from J, the junction contained 11 bases not matched to a gene. There are 16 residues in the CDR3. In DNA form, the CDR3 reads TGTGCCATCGGAGGACAGGGGACGTTTCAGAACACTGAAGCTTTCTTT. Its protein product is CAIGGQGTFQNTEAFF.

This sequence joins TRBV4-2 and TRBJ2-3; D remains ambiguous. CDR3 length: 12 amino acids. Germline CDR1 and CDR2: LGHNA and YNFKEQ. Trimming left V 0 bases short and J 8 bases short, with 6 bases between. In DNA form, the CDR3 reads TGTGCCAGCAGCCAAGATTCCTCTACGCAGTATTTT. This translates into CASSQDSSTQYF.

The chain recombines TRBV7-8 with TRBJ2-1; D is undetermined. Trimming left V 4 bases short and J 8 bases short, with 15 bases between. This CDR3 region has 14 residues. The V gene's germline CDR1 is SGHVS and CDR2 FQNEAQ. The CDR3 DNA reads as TGTGCCAGCAGCTCCGAAGCCCCTCAGGATGAGCAGTTCTTC. It is translated as CASSSEAPQDEQFF.

The table lists this clonotype with a few counts. This rearrangement joins TRBV7-9 to TRBJ2-7; 7 nucleotides agree with TRBD1. The CDR3 length is 14 residues. Germline CDR1 and CDR2: SEHNR and FQNEAQ (reference sequence). Trimming cost V 5 bases and J 5 bases; bases outside gene matches: 9. This CDR3 reads CASSLTNRGHEQYF. In DNA, the CDR3 is TGTGCCAGCAGCCTGACTAATAGGGGGCACGAGCAGTACTTC.

The table lists this clonotype with a few counts. V is TRBV7-8 and J is TRBJ1-1, with TRBD1 matching 8 bases. Germline CDR1 is SGHVS and CDR2 is FQNEAQ. CDR3 length equals 17 residues. Germline trimming cut 1 base from V and 3 bases from J; bases unmatched to any gene: 10. The CDR3 spells CASSLVQGALLDTEAFF. CDR3 coding DNA: TGTGCCAGCAGCTTAGTCCAGGGGGCGCTTCTGGACACTGAAGCTTTCTTT.

This chain joins TRBV20-1 and TRBJ2-3, with D perhaps given as TRBD1 or TRBD2 (6 bases each). The germline V gene has CDR1 DFQATT and CDR2 SNEGSKA (reference sequence). V was trimmed by 6 bases and J by 2 bases, leaving 18 bases between them. The CDR3 extends over 15 amino acids. The CDR3 DNA sequence: TGCAGTGCCGGCGGAGGGGGAGTTTTCACAGATACGCAGTATTTT. It codes for CSAGGGGVFTDTQYF.

This clonotype occurred many times. The chain links TRBV12-3 or TRBV12-4 to TRBJ2-1; 7 positions agree with TRBD1. Germline trimming cut 6 bases from V and 0 bases from J; bases unmatched to any gene: 2. There are 14 residues in the CDR3. CDR3 sequence reads: CASRGQSSYNEQFF. CDR3 sequence (DNA): TGTGCCAGCAGGGGACAGTCCTCCTACAATGAGCAGTTCTTC.

This clonotype was seen many times. This CDR3 reads CASCLDLNSNQPQHF. CDR3 nucleotide sequence: TGCGCCAGCTGTCTGGACCTTAATAGCAATCAGCCCCAGCATTTT. This sequence joins TRBV4-1 and TRBJ1-5; the D is unclear. Germline values: CDR1 MGHRA, CDR2 YSYEKL. The CDR3 loop spans 15 amino acids. The germline V and J ends were trimmed by 8 bases and 0 bases, with 14 bases remaining between them.